Listed below are T cell receptor beta chains from one sample, sequenced in a study of cytomegalovirus exposure and HLA in healthy donors. Repertoires were generated with immunoSEQ multiplex PCR, while TCRdb's copy carries only in-frame clones and drops some. In the table there are 130,000 to 150,000 clones, roughly 79% of which are singletons. The specimen sequenced was PBMCs. All receptors derive from a male donor in good health and CMV-seronegative. Each CDR3 is given without its conserved first and last residue.

J	V	CDR3
TRBJ2-5	TRBV10-3	AISDPGRGETQY
TRBJ2-1	TRBV7-9	SSEAGFNEQF
TRBJ2-7	TRBV28	ASSFPPWVAEGTYEQY
TRBJ1-1	TRBV19	ASSVGEATEAF
TRBJ1-1	TRBV7-3	ASSRGAVTDTEAF
TRBJ1-1	TRBV9	ASSVAGTGDTEAF
TRBJ1-2	TRBV6-5	ASSPTGHQPYGYT
TRBJ1-2	TRBV9	ASSLGQGAYGYT
TRBJ1-6	TRBV9	ASSVDRADSPLH
TRBJ1-1	TRBV7-8	ASSLARGNTEAF
TRBJ2-3	TRBV5-1	ASSSSGGRVADTQY
TRBJ2-5	TRBV4-1	ASSQDYQGAREQY
TRBJ1-3	TRBV29-1	SVGTGAGGNTIY
TRBJ1-2	TRBV28	ASSMSSPGNYGYT
TRBJ2-5	TRBV5-1	ASQRGGLETQY
TRBJ2-5	TRBV10-2	ASLQGAGETQY
TRBJ2-7	TRBV29-1	SVEEGGGVYEQY
TRBJ1-2	TRBV10-3	AISENQGYGYT
TRBJ2-3	TRBV5-4	ASSLPSEDTQY
TRBJ1-1	TRBV7-9	ASSPKDREAF
TRBJ2-7	TRBV2	ASSRDRGAYEQY
TRBJ2-2	TRBV7-9	SSSFQRPHTGELF
TRBJ2-1	TRBV4-2	ASSQDSLSSYNEQF
TRBJ2-7	TRBV29-1	SAQTGDWYEQY
TRBJ2-4	TRBV18	ASSLPGEAKNIQY
TRBJ1-2	TRBV12-5	ASGVETTGGYGYT
TRBJ1-2	TRBV9	ASSVGEGVGYT
TRBJ2-1	TRBV19	ASSSGVAGHEQF
TRBJ2-5	TRBV11-1	ASSLEMGGRETQY
TRBJ1-2	TRBV27	ASSSRNYGYT
TRBJ1-5	TRBV16	ASSRYGQGHQPQH
TRBJ1-2	TRBV2	ASSEFAGQVYGYT
TRBJ1-2	TRBV7-3	ASSLDGTAGYT
TRBJ2-5	TRBV7-2	ASSPTSGGVETQY
TRBJ2-2	TRBV19	ASRGLAENTGELF
TRBJ1-5	TRBV10-3	AISTGQGAGPQH
TRBJ1-3	TRBV6-6	ASIERGTGNTIY
TRBJ2-7	TRBV7-2	ASSFPGLSYEQY
TRBJ2-1	TRBV4-2	ASSSGTSDLYNEQF
TRBJ2-7	TRBV28	ASTEAGADNEQY
TRBJ1-1	TRBV4-3	ASRRQMNTEAF
TRBJ1-2	TRBV5-4	ASSHFTGSNYGYT
TRBJ2-1	TRBV30	AWSRTSGGAYEQF
TRBJ2-5	TRBV7-8	ASSRERETQY
TRBJ2-1	TRBV19	ASRPTSSLHYEQF
TRBJ1-5	TRBV7-6	ASSPEGNQPQH
TRBJ2-1	TRBV7-2	ASSLGRQPNNEQF
TRBJ2-7	TRBV6-5	ASSTTQGALEQY
TRBJ2-7	TRBV19	ASSPHGSSYEQY
TRBJ1-2	TRBV6-5	ASTYRIDRSYGYT
TRBJ2-1	TRBV19	ASRGRGRSFLRNEQF
TRBJ2-3	TRBV7-9	ASSLAWGVGSDTQY
TRBJ2-3	TRBV9	ASSVQTSTDTQY
TRBJ1-2	TRBV9	ASSQNRDRVNYGYT
TRBJ2-2	TRBV6-1	ASTGLAGGHGELF
TRBJ2-2	TRBV4-1	ASSRGLAGLRSGELF
TRBJ2-1	TRBV7-9	ASIESAGGGEF